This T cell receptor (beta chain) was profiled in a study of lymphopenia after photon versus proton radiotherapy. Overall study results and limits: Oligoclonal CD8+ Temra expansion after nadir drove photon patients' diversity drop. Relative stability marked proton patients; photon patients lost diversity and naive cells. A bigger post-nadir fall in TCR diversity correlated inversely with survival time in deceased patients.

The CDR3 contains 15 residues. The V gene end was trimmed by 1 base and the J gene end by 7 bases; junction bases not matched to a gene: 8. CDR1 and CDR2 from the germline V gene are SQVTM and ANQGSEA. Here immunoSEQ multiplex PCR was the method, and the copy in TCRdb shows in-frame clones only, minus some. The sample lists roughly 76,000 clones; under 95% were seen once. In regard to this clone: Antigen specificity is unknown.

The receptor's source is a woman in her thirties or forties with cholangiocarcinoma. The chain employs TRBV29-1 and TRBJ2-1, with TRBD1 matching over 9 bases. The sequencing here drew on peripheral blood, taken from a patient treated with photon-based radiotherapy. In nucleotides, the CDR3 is TGCAGCGTTGAAGGGACAGGGGACTTTTGGAATGAGCAGTTCTTC. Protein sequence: CSVEGTGDFWNEQFF.